This TCR beta chain was documented in a study of T cells expressing NK-cell markers. Germline CDR1 reads SGHRS; CDR2 reads YFSETQ. The CDR3 covers 15 residues. TCRdb re-analyzed the 5' RACE reads; it lists each CDR3 protein once, without DNA. This listing includes over 350,000 distinct CDR3 sequences. This chain links TRBV5-1 with TRBJ2-4; TCRdb's D call of TRBD2 is untestable without DNA. The receptor comes from a woman aged 45-59 years in good health. What was sequenced was blood T cells: a sorted CD56 or NKG2C T cell subset, CD4+ or CD8+ T cells, or bulk PBMC T cells (not recorded which). The chain's CDR3 is CASSLSGTAKNIQYF. Drawing the rest from reference TRBV5-1 and TRBJ2-4, the complete variable domain is KAGVTQTPRYLIKTRGQQVTLSCSPISGHRSVSWYQQTPGQGLQFLFEYFSETQRNKGNFPGRFSGRQFSNSRSEMNVSTLELGDSALYLCASSLSGTAKNIQYFGAGTRLSVL.